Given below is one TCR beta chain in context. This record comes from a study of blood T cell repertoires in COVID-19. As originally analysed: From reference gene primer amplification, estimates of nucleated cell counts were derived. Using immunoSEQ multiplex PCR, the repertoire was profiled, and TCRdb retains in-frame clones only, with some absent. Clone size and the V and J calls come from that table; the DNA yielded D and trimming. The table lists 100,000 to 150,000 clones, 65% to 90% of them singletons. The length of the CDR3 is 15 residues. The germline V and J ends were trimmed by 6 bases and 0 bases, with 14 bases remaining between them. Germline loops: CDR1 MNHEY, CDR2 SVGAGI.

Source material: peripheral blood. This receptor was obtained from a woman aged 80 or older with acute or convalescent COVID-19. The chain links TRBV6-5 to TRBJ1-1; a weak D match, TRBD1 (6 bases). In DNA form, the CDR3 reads TGTGCCAGCAGGATGCGGACAGACATGAACACTGAAGCTTTCTTT. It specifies CASRMRTDMNTEAFF.